The 28 T cell receptor beta chains listed next were all sequenced from one sample in a study of T cell responses to AZD1222 COVID-19 vaccine. Assay used: immunoSEQ multiplex PCR; TCRdb lists only in-frame clones, some missing. The sample contains over 110,000 clones, roughly 92% of which appear only once. The sample here was peripheral blood, taken 28 days after the second AZD1222 dose. The source of these receptors is an adult who received the AZD1222 COVID-19 vaccine.

This chain links TRBV6-2 or TRBV6-3 with TRBJ1-3; the D gene is possibly TRBD1 (5 bases). The CDR3 has 15 amino acids. Germline V gene data show CDR1 as MNHEY and CDR2 as SVGEGT. Trimming cost V 4 bases and J 0 bases, with 10 bases left between them. CDR3 sequence: CASSLQVRSGNTIYF. CDR3 DNA: TGTGCCAGCAGTTTACAGGTCCGCTCTGGAAACACCATATATTTT.

The rearrangement uses TRBV9 and TRBJ1-1, with D maybe TRBD1 (5 bases). There are 13 residues in the CDR3. The germline gives CDR1 SGDLS, CDR2 YYNGEE. Trimming removed 4 bases at V and 4 bases at J, with 11 bases between. The CDR3 coding sequence is TGTGCCAGCAGCCCTTCAGGGTCCACTGAAGCTTTCTTT. Amino acids: CASSPSGSTEAFF.

V and J are TRBV7-8 and TRBJ1-1; no definite D call. V lost 7 bases to trimming and J lost 7 bases, with 13 bases between them. Germline V gene sequence: CDR1 SGHVS, CDR2 FQNEAQ. The CDR3 runs to 12 residues. CDR3 sequence (DNA): TGTGCCAGCACCCCCGGACGGAATGAAGCTTTCTTT. As protein: CASTPGRNEAFF.

The rearrangement joins TRBV5-6 to TRBJ1-2, with 8 bases aligning to TRBD1. The germline V gene encodes CDR1 SGHDT and CDR2 YYEEEE. The J segment lost 1 base and the V segment lost 3 bases, leaving 2 bases of the junction unmatched. This CDR3 comprises 14 residues. CDR3 bases: TGTGCCAGCAGCTCGACAGGGGTTAACTATGGCTACACCTTC. This translates into CASSSTGVNYGYTF.

The J gene is TRBJ1-1, the V gene TRBV3-1 (or the pseudogene TRBV3-2); D is unclear. Trimming removed 2 bases at V and 0 bases at J, with 7 bases between. The CDR3 loop spans 14 amino acids. Germline V gene sequence: CDR1 LGHDT, CDR2 YNNKEL (reference sequence). The CDR3 DNA reads TGTGCCAGCAGCCAATCCCCGATGAACACTGAAGCTTTCTTT. This translates into CASSQSPMNTEAFF.

This clone was picked up one time. The CDR3 protein is CASSHPRGRQHF. The CDR3 DNA reads as TGTGCCAGCAGCCACCCCCGGGGTCGCCAGCATTTT. V is TRBV5-4 and J is TRBJ1-5; no clear D gene. Trimming removed 4 bases at V and 12 bases at J, with 14 bases between. This CDR3 has 12 amino acids. CDR1 and CDR2 (germline): SGHNT, YYREEE (reference sequence).

V usage is TRBV7-2 and J usage is TRBJ1-1, with 8 bases that match TRBD1. This CDR3 comprises 18 residues. Germline values: CDR1 SGHTA, CDR2 FQGNSA. V was clipped by 0 bases and J by 3 bases; unmatched bases: 12. Written as DNA, the CDR3 is TGTGCCAGCAGCTTAGCGAAATCGTATGAGACAGGGGACACTGAAGCTTTCTTT. Its protein is CASSLAKSYETGDTEAFF. Supplemented by reference TRBV7-2 and TRBJ1-1, the full variable domain reads GAGVSQSPSNKVTEKGKDVELRCDPISGHTALYWYRQSLGQGLEFLIYFQGNSAPDKSGLPSDRFSAERTGGSVSTLTIQRTQQEDSAVYLCASSLAKSYETGDTEAFFGQGTRLTVV.

The chain employs TRBV15 and TRBJ1-2; 7 nucleotides line up with TRBD1. The V segment lost 3 bases and the J segment 3 bases; nucleotides outside the gene matches: 4. The CDR3 covers 14 residues. Germline V CDR1 and CDR2: LNHNV, YYDKDF (reference sequence). CDR3 sequence: CATSSPGTDYGYTF. In DNA form, the CDR3 reads TGTGCCACCAGCAGTCCCGGGACAGACTATGGCTACACCTTC.

The V and J genes are TRBV19 and TRBJ1-2, with no clear D. The CDR3 runs 13 residues. Trimming pared 8 bases from V and 0 bases from J, leaving 10 bases between. Germline CDR1 is LNHDA and CDR2 is SQIVND (reference sequence). CDR3: CASRRAANYGYTF. In nucleotides, the CDR3 is TGTGCCAGTCGAAGGGCGGCTAACTATGGCTACACCTTC.

The genes are TRBV5-1 and TRBJ2-1; 9 bases line up with TRBD2. Trimming removed 5 bases from V and 6 bases from J; junction bases left unmatched: 6. This CDR3 is 14 amino acids long. Germline CDR1 SGHRS, CDR2 YFSETQ. CDR3 nucleotide sequence: TGCGCCAGCAGTGTGCTAGCGGGAAGCAATGAGCAGTTCTTC. Protein product: CASSVLAGSNEQFF.

This chain uses TRBV6-1 with TRBJ2-5, with D perhaps TRBD1 (5 bases). In germline, CDR1 is MNHNS, CDR2 SASEGT. Trimming stripped 2 bases from V and 4 bases from J, with 11 bases between. CDR3 length: 14 residues. The CDR3 DNA reads TGTGCCAGCAGTGAACAGGGATTTGGAGAGACCCAGTACTTC. Encoded protein: CASSEQGFGETQYF.

The rearrangement uses TRBV11-2 and TRBJ2-2; D perhaps matches TRBD1 (6 bases). Germline CDR1 SGHAT, CDR2 FQNNGV. The CDR3 runs to 16 residues. Trimming took off 2 bases at V and 4 bases at J, with 14 bases between the two ends. The CDR3 DNA reads as TGTGCCAGCAGCTTAACCGGGACACTTCGCACCGGGGAGCTGTTTTTT. Translating it yields CASSLTGTLRTGELFF.

The DNA for the CDR3 is TGTGCCAGCAGTTGGGGGCAGGGGGCGGGTGGCTACACCTTC. This gives the protein CASSWGQGAGGYTF. The genes are TRBV28 and TRBJ1-2; 8 positions agree with TRBD1. The CDR3 has 14 residues. J lost 7 bases, V lost 4 bases, and 8 bases had no gene match. CDR1 is MDHEN and CDR2 is SYDVKM in the germline V gene.

The chain employs TRBV27 and TRBJ1-1; TRBD1 matches at 8 bases. J was trimmed by 4 bases and V by 3 bases; bases with no gene match: 4. Germline CDR1 is MNHEY and CDR2 is SMNVEV (reference sequence). The CDR3 is made up of 14 amino acids. CDR3: CASSFHGQGTEAFF. CDR3 nucleotide sequence: TGTGCCAGCAGTTTTCACGGACAGGGCACTGAAGCTTTCTTT.

The chain links TRBV5-4 to TRBJ1-6; D is undetermined. CDR3 length equals 14 residues. Looked up from germline, CDR1 is SGHNT and CDR2 is YYREEE (reference sequence). Trimming pared 0 bases from V and 5 bases from J, leaving 6 bases between. The CDR3 here is CASSLEADNSPLHF. The DNA of the CDR3 is TGTGCCAGCAGCTTGGAAGCAGATAATTCACCCCTCCACTTT.

The rearrangement joins TRBV15 to TRBJ2-5; D is perhaps TRBD1 or TRBD2 (5 bases each). This CDR3 is 15 amino acids long. Per the germline V gene, CDR1 is LNHNV and CDR2 is YYDKDF (reference sequence). V shed 0 bases and J shed 5 bases, with 13 bases lying between them. Here the CDR3 DNA reads TGTGCCACCAGCAGAGATAGCACGGGGCTGGAGACCCAGTACTTC. Its protein product is CATSRDSTGLETQYF.

The chain couples TRBV5-1 to TRBJ2-2; 7 bases fit TRBD2. The V and J ends lost 7 bases and 7 bases, in that order; junction bases with no gene match: 10. The germline V gene encodes CDR1 SGHRS and CDR2 YFSETQ. CDR3 length: 14 amino acids. The CDR3 DNA follows: TGCGCCAGCGCCTTGGGCGGGAGTGGCGGGGAGCTGTTTTTT. Its protein product is CASALGGSGGELFF. The full variable domain, with the rest looked up from reference TRBV5-1 and TRBJ2-2, is KAGVTQTPRYLIKTRGQQVTLSCSPISGHRSVSWYQQTPGQGLQFLFEYFSETQRNKGNFPGRFSGRQFSNSRSEMNVSTLELGDSALYLCASALGGSGGELFFGEGSRLTVL.

The chain couples TRBV19 to TRBJ1-5; the D is unclear. V was trimmed by 4 bases and J by 1 base, leaving 5 bases between them. Germline loops: CDR1 LNHDA, CDR2 SQIVND (reference sequence). This CDR3 contains 13 residues. Here the CDR3 reads CASSSQSNQPQHF. For the CDR3, the DNA is TGTGCCAGTAGTAGCCAAAGCAATCAGCCCCAGCATTTT.

The chain joins TRBV28 to TRBJ1-5, with D perhaps TRBD1 (6 bases). V was cut by 4 bases and J by 3 bases, with 10 bases left in between. From germline, CDR1 is MDHEN and CDR2 SYDVKM. CDR3 length: 14 amino acids. CDR3 DNA sequence: TGTGCCAGCAGTTATACAGGGACCAATCAGCCCCAGCATTTT. It yields the protein CASSYTGTNQPQHF. Filled out from reference TRBV28 and TRBJ1-5, the complete variable domain reads DVKVTQSSRYLVKRTGEKVFLECVQDMDHENMFWYRQDPGLGLRLIYFSYDVKMKEKGDIPEGYSVSREKKERFSLILESASTNQTSMYLCASSYTGTNQPQHFGDGTRLSIL.

This chain links TRBV5-4 with TRBJ2-1, with D unresolved. CDR1 is SGHNT and CDR2 is YYREEE in the germline V gene (reference sequence). Between the trimmed V and J ends, which lost 0 bases and 10 bases, there was a span of 11 bases. This CDR3 is 13 amino acids long. The CDR3 DNA sequence: TGTGCCAGCAGCTTGGACTGGAGCAGGGAGCAGTTCTTC. Translating gives CASSLDWSREQFF.

The chain combines TRBV27 with TRBJ2-1; 11 bases agree with TRBD2. CDR1 is MNHEY, CDR2 SMNVEV, per germline (reference sequence). The trim removed 6 bases at V and 5 bases at J, leaving 15 bases unmatched. CDR3 length: 18 residues. The CDR3 bases are TGTGCCAGCAGGGCCTGGACTAGCGGGCTAAAAGGGGACAATGAGCAGTTCTTC. Residues: CASRAWTSGLKGDNEQFF.

The chain employs TRBV19 and TRBJ2-1; perhaps TRBD2 as D (5 bases). CDR1 is LNHDA and CDR2 is SQIVND in the germline V gene (reference sequence). Trimming shortened V by 6 bases and J by 0 bases, and 15 bases separated the two germline ends. CDR3 length: 16 residues. The CDR3 here is CASSRLLAYSYNEQFF. CDR3 nucleotides: TGTGCCAGTAGCCGACTTCTAGCCTACTCCTACAATGAGCAGTTCTTC.

Here the CDR3 reads CSASVLAGGRSYNEQFF. In nucleotides, the CDR3 is TGCAGTGCTAGTGTACTAGCGGGGGGCCGCTCCTACAATGAGCAGTTCTTC. The gene calls are TRBV20-1 and TRBJ2-1; 12 nucleotides agree with TRBD2. The trim removed 3 bases at V and 0 bases at J, leaving 6 bases unmatched. The CDR3 has 17 residues. Germline values: CDR1 DFQATT, CDR2 SNEGSKA (reference sequence).

The chain joins TRBV4-1 to TRBJ1-5; D is unresolved. Germline V gene sequence: CDR1 MGHRA, CDR2 YSYEKL. The CDR3 totals 15 residues. Trimming took 1 base from V and 7 from J, leaving 14 bases between them. Here the CDR3 reads CASSQAEGSGQPQHF. CDR3 in DNA: TGCGCCAGCAGCCAAGCTGAGGGAAGTGGGCAGCCCCAGCATTTT.

The chain recombines TRBV6-5 with TRBJ1-1; weak D call: TRBD1 (5 bases). The CDR3 runs to 15 residues. Per germline, CDR1 MNHEY and CDR2 SVGAGI. V lost 0 bases and J lost 6, with 14 bases in between. CDR3 nucleotides: TGTGCCAGCAGTTACTCAGGCAGGGTTGGACCTGAAGCTTTCTTT. This codes for CASSYSGRVGPEAFF.

V gene TRBV7-2 combines with J gene TRBJ1-6; perhaps TRBD1 as D (5 bases). The germline CDR1 and CDR2 sequences are SGHTA and FQGNSA. This CDR3 spans 17 amino acids. V shed 5 bases and J shed 7 bases, with 21 bases lying between them. This CDR3 is CASSPKGTRGGNSPLHF. The DNA for the CDR3 is TGTGCCAGCAGCCCTAAAGGGACTCGGGGGGGGAATTCACCCCTCCACTTT.

The rearrangement links TRBV4-1 to TRBJ1-1, with D uncertain. V was pared by 0 bases and J by 1 base, with 9 bases between. This CDR3 comprises 15 residues. Germline CDR1 is MGHRA and CDR2 is YSYEKL. The CDR3 region has the DNA TGCGCCAGCAGCCAAGAAGGCGGGTCGAACACTGAAGCTTTCTTT. This codes for CASSQEGGSNTEAFF.

Only one count was recorded for this clone. V and J are TRBV27 and TRBJ2-1; 9 bases align to TRBD2. Germline trimming cut 3 bases from V and 8 bases from J; bases unmatched to any gene: 11. The CDR3 is 16 amino acids. CDR1 MNHEY and CDR2 SMNVEV come from the germline V gene (reference sequence). The CDR3 DNA sequence: TGTGCCAGCAGTTTCGAGGGGACTAGCCCTTGGGATGAGCAGTTCTTC. This sequence encodes CASSFEGTSPWDEQFF.